Sequencing of this T cell receptor (beta chain) was carried out in a study of cytomegalovirus exposure and HLA in healthy donors (dated by TCRdb to about 2017). Some background on the complete study: A later analysis indicated that the 90 to 150 validation repertoires were generated on the platform also employed for the 670 or so repertoires of the first cohort. High-throughput TCR immunosequencing, statistical association of individual TCRs with disease status, and machine learning were combined to predict cytomegalovirus infection status. The study aimed to test whether signatures of past pathogen exposure could be identified by cataloging public T cell receptors. Along with the roughly 700-subject first cohort, a separate validation cohort of over 90 different subjects was used. Broad study findings and their caveats: Three of the identified cytomegalovirus-associated TCR beta chains were confirmed in vitro to be specific for cytomegalovirus antigens. Of the cluster scores, roughly 95% were above 0 in a later analysis, which found that TCRs clustered in the first cohort also tended to co-occur in the approximately 120 validation repertoires. Most TCR sequences were seen in very few donors, while some public TCRs were found in many individuals. The authors suggested that the approach could potentially be extended to other disease states and immunological phenotypes. The classifier was reported to diagnose cytomegalovirus status with high specificity and sensitivity in both the original and validation cohorts. A total of 150 to 200 TCR beta chains were listed by the study as associated with cytomegalovirus. A later analysis lacked HLA typing for the validation cohort, so it scored co-occurrence in that cohort across all 110 or so repertoires.

From a lookup of the germline V gene, CDR1 and CDR2 are MGHRA and YSYEKL. The V and J ends are trimmed by 3 bases and 9 bases, leaving 9 bases between them. The CDR3 spans 12 residues, from the cysteine through the phenylalanine. The kept DNA is CDR3 alone, 36 bases in frame from the first base. Donors formed part of the validation cohort, which comprised 120 subjects and was distinct from the first cohort of under 850 subjects. With regard to this clone: Its antigen is currently not known. No quality values exist for individual bases; no much larger clone is one base distant.

The protocol used for the library was the immunoSEQ multiplex PCR assay. The study's own analysis went as follows. A statistical classification framework was built to diagnose cytomegalovirus status from the catalog of TCR beta chain sequences. TCRdb stores this immuneACCESS table with in-frame sequences only. Part of the clones is absent; in the studies checked, under half of the shortfall reflects unresolved V genes, and no reason is known for the rest. The D gene and trimming were derived from the DNA, and the V and J assignments and clone size from that table. For this sample there are about 84,000 clones; approximately 91% appear just once. About 2.2% of the sample comes from the top ten.

Sequenced material: PBMCs. The sequence was obtained from a man aged 30-40 years in good health and CMV-seronegative. This chain joins TRBV4-1 to TRBJ2-1, with no confident D gene call. The DNA sequence is as follows: TGCGCCAGCAGCCACTACTCTGGTGAGCAGTTCTTC. The translation is CASSHYSGEQFF.